Shown below are 17 T cell receptor beta chains from a single sample sequenced in a study of CD8+CD57+ T cells in acquired aplastic anemia. Both TCR beta VDJ combination and CDR3 sequence profiling were carried out. Genomic DNA was the template for this profiling. MiXCR was run by TCRdb on the reads, yielding one entry per CDR3 protein. This table holds around 290,000 distinct CDR3 sequences, under 65% found once. Sequencing involved patients with CD8+CD57+ cell expansion previously shown by flow cytometry. The sample taken for sequencing was sorted CD4+, CD8+, or CD8+CD57+ T cells (not recorded which) from PBMCs. These receptors were obtained from a human donor with aplastic anemia.

This rearrangement joins TRBV20-1 to TRBJ2-7; 10 bases agree with TRBD2. The J segment lost 6 bases and the V segment lost 7 bases, leaving 9 bases of the junction unmatched. Germline V CDR1 and CDR2: DFQATT, SNEGSKA (reference sequence). This CDR3 comprises 13 residues. CDR3 in amino acids: CSVQRLAGVEQYF. CDR3 nucleotide sequence: TGCAGTGTCCAGCGGCTAGCGGGAGTCGAGCAGTACTTC.

V is TRBV11-3 and J is TRBJ1-6, with unresolved D. V was clipped by 8 bases and J by 8 bases, with 13 bases between them. The CDR3 is 13 residues long. Looked up from germline, CDR1 is SGHNT and CDR2 is YENEEA. The CDR3 DNA reads as TGTGCCAGCTCTGAGTCTGGGGATTCACCCCTCCACTTT. Protein sequence: CASSESGDSPLHF.

The sample holds many counts of this clonotype. The V and J genes are TRBV11-2 and TRBJ2-7; D call uncertain. There are 15 residues in the CDR3. Looked up from germline, CDR1 is SGHAT and CDR2 is FQNNGV. The ends were cut back, 0 bases at V and 6 bases at J, with 15 bases in the middle. The CDR3 loop is CASSLEVGQVREQYF. CDR3 sequence (DNA): TGTGCCAGCAGCTTAGAGGTGGGCCAGGTCCGCGAGCAGTACTTC.

The chain recombines TRBV14 with TRBJ2-7; D perhaps matches TRBD2 (6 bases). CDR3 length: 15 amino acids. V was trimmed by 0 bases and J by 0 bases, leaving 9 bases between them. CDR1 and CDR2 (germline): SGHDN, FVKESK. The CDR3 reads CASSQDGGASYEQYF. CDR3 coding DNA: TGTGCCAGCAGCCAAGATGGAGGGGCCTCCTACGAGCAGTACTTC.

This clonotype has a count of ten or more. V usage is TRBV6-1 and J usage is TRBJ1-2, with a weak D call TRBD1 (5 bases). From germline, CDR1 is MNHNS and CDR2 SASEGT. The CDR3 contains 13 residues. The germline V and J ends were trimmed by 6 bases and 4 bases, with 12 bases remaining between them. In DNA form, the CDR3 reads TGTGCCAGCAGGGGGACGCAGTCCTATGGCTACACCTTC. Translation: CASRGTQSYGYTF.

The table lists this clonotype with many counts. V usage is TRBV6-4 and J usage is TRBJ1-1; D unresolved. CDR3 length: 16 amino acids. The germline CDR1 and CDR2 sequences are MRHNA and SNTAGT. Trimming removed 2 bases at V and 4 bases at J, with 17 bases between. The CDR3: CASSDHERGSCTEAFF. CDR3 sequence (DNA): TGTGCCAGCAGTGACCATGAACGGGGATCGTGCACTGAAGCTTTCTTT.

V and J are TRBV7-9 and TRBJ1-6; 9 nucleotides align to TRBD1. The CDR3 totals 15 residues. V trimming: 3 bases; J trimming: 7 bases; junction bases outside the gene matches: 4. Germline V gene sequence: CDR1 SEHNR, CDR2 FQNEAQ (reference sequence). This CDR3 reads CASSLGDRENSPLHF. CDR3 sequence (DNA): TGTGCCAGCAGCTTGGGGGACAGGGAAAATTCACCCCTCCACTTT.

This clonotype was found many times. The genes are TRBV19 and TRBJ1-2; possible D gene TRBD1, 6 bases. V lost 4 bases and J lost 4, with 16 bases in between. The CDR3 has 15 amino acids. The germline gives CDR1 LNHDA, CDR2 SQIVND (reference sequence). CDR3 sequence reads: CASSKPGERVYGYTF. The CDR3 DNA sequence: TGTGCCAGTAGTAAACCAGGGGAAAGGGTCTATGGCTACACCTTC.

This clonotype was detected a few times. CDR3 protein: CSARELADYEQYF. DNA for the CDR3: TGCAGTGCTAGAGAACTAGCGGACTACGAGCAGTACTTC. J is TRBJ2-7 and V is TRBV20-1; 8 nucleotides line up with TRBD2. This CDR3 is built from 13 residues. V trimming: 0 bases; J trimming: 3 bases; junction bases outside the gene matches: 1. Germline V gene lookup returns CDR1 DFQATT and CDR2 SNEGSKA (reference sequence).

At least ten counts were recorded for this clonotype. The chain has TRBV7-9 and TRBJ2-5, with D maybe TRBD1 (6 bases). Germline CDR1 reads SEHNR; CDR2 reads FQNEAQ (reference sequence). The length of the CDR3 is 15 residues. The V gene lost 1 base and the J gene lost 5 bases, with 14 bases spanning the gap. CDR3 sequence reads: CASSLGAGEGETQYF. CDR3 nucleotides: TGTGCCAGCAGCTTAGGGGCAGGGGAAGGGGAGACCCAGTACTTC.

The chain links TRBV20-1 to TRBJ1-2; maybe TRBD1 (5 bases). Germline loops: CDR1 DFQATT, CDR2 SNEGSKA (reference sequence). Trimming pared 6 bases from V and 6 bases from J, leaving 20 bases between. CDR3 size: 14 residues. The CDR3 nucleotides are TGCAGTGCCGAGGGGCGCAGCCTTGTTCATGGCTACACCTTC. It specifies CSAEGRSLVHGYTF.

The chain has TRBV20-1 and TRBJ1-6; no clear D gene. The ends were cut back, 0 bases at V and 14 bases at J, with 14 bases in the middle. The CDR3 extends over 13 amino acids. In germline, CDR1 is DFQATT, CDR2 SNEGSKA (reference sequence). This chain's CDR3 is CSARDTGREALHF. In DNA form, the CDR3 reads TGCAGTGCTAGAGATACCGGGAGGGAGGCCCTCCACTTT.

V is TRBV5-8 and J is TRBJ2-1; 7 bases agree with TRBD1. Trimming at V came to 1 base and at J to 13 bases, leaving 5 bases not matched to a gene. Germline V gives CDR1 SGHTS, CDR2 YDEGEE. The CDR3 sequence is 12 residues long. CDR3 in DNA: TGTGCCAGCAGCTTGCCGCGACAGGGTCAGTTCTTC. Protein: CASSLPRQGQFF.

V gene TRBV5-4 combines with J gene TRBJ2-1; 7 bases are a match to TRBD2. Trimming took 0 bases from V and 0 from J; bases not matched to a gene: 3. The germline V gene has CDR1 SGHNT and CDR2 YYREEE (reference sequence). The CDR3 is made up of 16 amino acids. As DNA, the CDR3 is TGTGCCAGCAGCTTGGCCAGCGGGGACTCCTACAATGAGCAGTTCTTC. It codes for CASSLASGDSYNEQFF.

This clonotype was picked up many times. As DNA, the CDR3 is TGTGCCAGCAGTTTAGAGACAGGGGGCTACACCTTC. Amino acids: CASSLETGGYTF. The chain links TRBV12-3 or TRBV12-4 to TRBJ1-2; TRBD1 agrees at 7 bases. With V trimmed by 1 base and J by 8 bases, 1 base remained unmatched. The CDR3 consists of 12 residues.

The chain joins TRBV24-1 to TRBJ2-1, with TRBD1 matching over 7 bases. Germline trimming cut 0 bases from V and 6 bases from J; bases unmatched to any gene: 7. This CDR3 has 16 residues. From germline, CDR1 is KGHDR and CDR2 SFDVKD. The CDR3 reads CATSDLRQGEVNEQFF. The CDR3 region has the DNA TGTGCCACCAGTGATTTGCGACAGGGAGAGGTCAATGAGCAGTTCTTC.

V and J are TRBV20-1 and TRBJ1-2, with D possibly matching TRBD1 (6 bases). With 0 bases removed from V and 4 bases from J, the gap between germline ends came to 18 bases. The CDR3 has 16 amino acids. The germline gives CDR1 DFQATT, CDR2 SNEGSKA (reference sequence). CDR3 nucleotide sequence: TGCAGTGCTAGAGATCATTTGAGGACAGACGGCTATGGCTACACCTTC. Protein product: CSARDHLRTDGYGYTF.